Below are 22 T cell receptor beta chains sequenced from a single sample in a study of post-analysis software for immune sequencing data. Overall study results and limits: When patients were compared with controls, 4 or 5 TRBV segments were more frequent, TRBV5-6, TRBV5-1 and TRBV20-1 among them.

Their specific antigens are unknown. The TCR beta cDNA libraries contained unique molecular identifiers. TCRdb re-called the PCR reads through MiXCR, storing one row per CDR3 protein. The profile covers about 760,000 distinct CDR3 sequences, with less than 35% appearing a single time and 0.5% to 0.6% taken by the ten largest. Sequenced sample: blood. Receptor source: a girl aged 10 to 17 with multiple sclerosis.

A few counts support this clonotype. The rearrangement joins TRBV27 to TRBJ2-7, with D possibly being TRBD2 (6 bases). Between the trimmed V and J ends, which lost 8 bases and 2 bases, there was a span of 31 bases. CDR1 MNHEY and CDR2 SMNVEV come from the germline V gene (reference sequence). This CDR3 is built from 19 residues. CDR3 in amino acids: CASPGGGPRDSISTYEQYF. DNA for the CDR3: TGTGCCAGCCCAGGAGGCGGGCCCCGGGACTCCATATCCACCTACGAGCAGTACTTC.

The V and J genes are TRBV6-1 and TRBJ2-3; D remains ambiguous. The V and J ends lost 4 bases and 4 bases respectively, with 6 bases between them. Germline CDR1 reads MNHNS; CDR2 reads SASEGT. CDR3 length equals 12 residues. The CDR3 is CASSAHPDTQYF. CDR3 DNA sequence: TGTGCCAGCAGTGCCCACCCAGATACGCAGTATTTT.

This chain connects TRBV20-1 to TRBJ2-1; no definite D call. Germline V gene lookup returns CDR1 DFQATT and CDR2 SNEGSKA (reference sequence). V gave up 0 bases and J gave up 2 bases, with 11 bases separating them. The length of the CDR3 is 15 residues. The CDR3 DNA reads as TGCAGTGCTAGAGATTTCGGATCTACCTACAATGAGCAGTTCTTC. It specifies CSARDFGSTYNEQFF.

V usage is TRBV7-9 and J usage is TRBJ1-2; a weak D match, TRBD1 (6 bases). This CDR3 is 16 amino acids long. Germline V gene sequence: CDR1 SEHNR, CDR2 FQNEAQ (reference sequence). V was clipped by 4 bases and J by 6 bases, with 21 bases between them. The CDR3 bases are TGTGCCAGCAGCTGGACGTTGGGGGGGCTTGTTGATGGCTACACCTTC. Its translation: CASSWTLGGLVDGYTF.

The V and J genes are TRBV20-1 and TRBJ2-4; unclear D gene. The germline V gene encodes CDR1 DFQATT and CDR2 SNEGSKA (reference sequence). Trimming took off 3 bases at V and 4 bases at J, with 10 bases between the two ends. This CDR3 comprises 13 residues. The CDR3 loop reads CSASSALKNIQYF. CDR3 nucleotide sequence: TGCAGTGCTAGCTCTGCGCTTAAAAACATTCAGTACTTC.

The chain is built from TRBV7-2 and TRBJ2-3; 9 bases line up with TRBD2. The CDR3 covers 16 residues. V trimming: 5 bases; J trimming: 7 bases; junction bases outside the gene matches: 13. Germline V gene data show CDR1 as SGHTA and CDR2 as FQGNSA. The CDR3 loop reads CASSPYLRGGMNTQYF. In nucleotides, the CDR3 is TGTGCCAGCAGCCCCTATTTGCGGGGGGGCATGAATACGCAGTATTTT. Full variable domain (remainder filled in from reference TRBV7-2 and TRBJ2-3): GAGVSQSPSNKVTEKGKDVELRCDPISGHTALYWYRQSLGQGLEFLIYFQGNSAPDKSGLPSDRFSAERTGGSVSTLTIQRTQQEDSAVYLCASSPYLRGGMNTQYFGPGTRLTVL.

A few counts support this clonotype. The chain links TRBV4-3 to TRBJ2-1, with D maybe TRBD1 (5 bases). Germline V gene data show CDR1 as LGHNA and CDR2 as YSLEER. The CDR3 spans 14 residues. Trimming cost V 0 bases and J 13 bases, with 16 bases left between them. The CDR3 is CASSQDRTPGPQFF. The CDR3 bases are TGCGCCAGCAGCCAAGATCGTACGCCAGGGCCCCAGTTCTTC.

The rearrangement joins TRBV12-3 or TRBV12-4 to TRBJ2-5, with 7 bases identical to TRBD2. The CDR3 totals 19 residues. The ends lost 8 bases at V and 5 bases at J; junction bases unmatched: 26. The CDR3 DNA follows: TGTGCCAGCGGTTACACCGGCGGGAGAACTCCAATCGGGTGGGAGACCCAGTACTTC. Its translation is CASGYTGGRTPIGWETQYF.

The gene calls are TRBV29-1 and TRBJ2-1; 7 bases line up with TRBD2. This CDR3 is 11 amino acids long. Germline CDR1 is SQVTM and CDR2 is ANQGSEA. The ends lost 5 bases at V and 12 bases at J; junction bases unmatched: 7. The CDR3 spells CSVRGGGGQFF. DNA of the CDR3: TGCAGCGTTCGCGGGGGAGGTGGGCAGTTCTTC.

Only a few counts were recorded for this clonotype. This chain links TRBV29-1 with TRBJ2-1, with D possibly being TRBD1 (6 bases). With 0 bases removed from V and 9 bases from J, the gap between germline ends came to 15 bases. Germline V gene sequence: CDR1 SQVTM, CDR2 ANQGSEA. There are 14 residues in the CDR3. DNA of the CDR3: TGCAGCGTTGAAGAAGTGGGCAGGGGAAGTGAGCAGTTCTTC. Its translation: CSVEEVGRGSEQFF.

The chain links TRBV29-1 to TRBJ2-1; tentatively, D is TRBD1 (6 bases). CDR3 length equals 13 residues. CDR1 SQVTM and CDR2 ANQGSEA come from the germline V gene. V lost 2 bases, J lost 4 bases, and 9 bases lay in between. CDR3 nucleotide sequence: TGCAGCGTTGAACCCAGGGGTTACAATGAGCAGTTCTTC. Encoded protein: CSVEPRGYNEQFF.

This clonotype was counted only a few times. This rearrangement joins TRBV4-3 to TRBJ2-1; D remains unclear. Trimming removed 0 bases at V and 2 bases at J, with 8 bases between. CDR1 is LGHNA and CDR2 is YSLEER in the germline V gene. The CDR3 sequence is 15 residues long. CDR3 sequence: CASSQDFQTYNEQFF. CDR3 in DNA: TGCGCCAGCAGCCAAGACTTTCAAACCTACAATGAGCAGTTCTTC.

This clonotype was picked up a small number of times. The gene calls are TRBV28 and TRBJ2-3; no firm D call. This CDR3 spans 16 amino acids. In germline, CDR1 is MDHEN, CDR2 SYDVKM. V lost 5 bases, J lost 1 base, and 16 bases lay in between. CDR3 loop: CASSPPFSQRTDTQYF. CDR3 coding DNA: TGTGCCAGCAGTCCTCCCTTTAGTCAACGCACAGATACGCAGTATTTT.

To note about this clonotype: One end of the junction is discordant with germline, which a read error may explain. The rearrangement uses TRBV12-3 or TRBV12-4 and TRBJ2-2; 7 nucleotides agree with TRBD2. The CDR3 contains 14 residues. Here the CDR3 reads CASSLAGIAGELFF. The DNA of the CDR3 is TGTGCCAGCAGCTTAGCGGGCATCGCCGGGGAGCTGTTTTTT.

This clonotype was observed a handful of times. The rearrangement joins TRBV2 to TRBJ2-7; D gene unclear. The CDR3 runs 12 residues. Trimming stripped 6 bases from V and 3 bases from J, with 9 bases between. Per germline, CDR1 SNHLY and CDR2 FYNNEI. The CDR3 loop reads CASRGRIYEQYF. Written as DNA, the CDR3 is TGTGCCAGCAGGGGCCGGATCTACGAGCAGTACTTC.

For this clonotype: Its ends do not fully match the called genes, so a read error is possible. The rearrangement joins TRBV10-3 to TRBJ2-3, with D unresolved. The CDR3 sequence is 17 residues long. Germline values: CDR1 ENHRY, CDR2 SYGVKD. CDR3 sequence (DNA): TGTGCCATCAGAGAGTCCTCGCACGTCAGTCAGTCAGATACGCAGTATTTT. Encoded protein: CAIRESSHVSQSDTQYF.

This clonotype was detected only a few times. J is TRBJ2-5 and V is TRBV6-6, with D perhaps TRBD2 (5 bases). CDR3 length equals 11 residues. V lost 7 bases and J lost 3, with 6 bases in between. Germline V gene sequence: CDR1 MNHNY, CDR2 SVGAGI (reference sequence). This chain's CDR3 is CASTGKETQYF. The CDR3 nucleotides read TGTGCCAGCACCGGGAAAGAGACCCAGTACTTC.

This chain joins TRBV20-1 and TRBJ2-5; tentative D call: TRBD2 (6 bases). The J call may be incorrect, as the DNA end agrees better with TRBJ2-7. The CDR3 length is 16 residues. Germline V gene sequence: CDR1 DFQATT, CDR2 SNEGSKA (reference sequence). This CDR3 is CSARDEGGKGFHEQYF. The CDR3 DNA reads TGCAGTGCTAGAGACGAGGGCGGGAAAGGCTTCCACGAGCAGTACTTC.

The J gene is TRBJ1-4, the V gene TRBV30; TRBD1 is a possible D gene (6 bases). V was shortened by 2 bases and J by 8 bases, with 12 bases between the two germline ends. CDR1 and CDR2 (germline): GTSNPN, SVGIG (reference sequence). The CDR3 extends over 13 amino acids. The DNA for the CDR3 is TGTGCCTGGAGTTCAGGGGTTGGAGAAAAACTGTTTTTT. It translates to CAWSSGVGEKLFF.

This sequence joins TRBV5-5 and TRBJ2-5; possibly TRBD2 for D (6 bases). From germline, CDR1 is SGHKS and CDR2 YYEKEE (reference sequence). With 1 base removed from V and 4 bases from J, the gap between germline ends came to 11 bases. The CDR3 extends over 14 amino acids. As DNA, the CDR3 is TGTGCCAGCAGCTTGAGGTGGGAGGCAGAGACCCAGTACTTC. This codes for CASSLRWEAETQYF.

V is TRBV10-3 and J is TRBJ2-1; D call uncertain. The CDR3 is 11 amino acids. CDR1 is ENHRY, CDR2 SYGVKD, per germline. Trimming took off 4 bases at V and 10 bases at J, with 8 bases between the two ends. CDR3: CAISGSGEQFF. CDR3 sequence (DNA): TGTGCCATCAGTGGTAGTGGCGAGCAGTTCTTC.

This clonotype was recorded a few times. The chain couples TRBV12-1 to TRBJ2-5; the DNA was not used to check the table's D call, TRBD2. TRBV12-1 counts as a pseudogene. This CDR3 region has 14 residues. The CDR3 region has the DNA TGTGCCAGCAGCTTTAAGGAGCGGCAAGAGACCCAGTACTTC. It codes for CASSFKERQETQYF.